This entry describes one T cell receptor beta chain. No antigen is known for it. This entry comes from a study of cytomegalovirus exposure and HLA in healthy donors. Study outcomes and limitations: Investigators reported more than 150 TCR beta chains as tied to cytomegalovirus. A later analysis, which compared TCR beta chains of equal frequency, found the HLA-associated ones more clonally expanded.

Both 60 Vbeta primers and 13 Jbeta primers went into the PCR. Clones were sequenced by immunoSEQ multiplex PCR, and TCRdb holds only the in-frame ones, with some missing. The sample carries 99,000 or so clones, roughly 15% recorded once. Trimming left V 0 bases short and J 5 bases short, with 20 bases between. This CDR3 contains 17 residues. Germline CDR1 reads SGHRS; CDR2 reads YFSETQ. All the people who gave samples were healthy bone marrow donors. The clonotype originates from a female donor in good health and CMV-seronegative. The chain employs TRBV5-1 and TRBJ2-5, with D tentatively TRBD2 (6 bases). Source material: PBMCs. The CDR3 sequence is CASSLATAGGVGETQYF. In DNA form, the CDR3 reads TGCGCCAGCAGCTTGGCCACGGCAGGCGGGGTAGGGGAGACCCAGTACTTC.